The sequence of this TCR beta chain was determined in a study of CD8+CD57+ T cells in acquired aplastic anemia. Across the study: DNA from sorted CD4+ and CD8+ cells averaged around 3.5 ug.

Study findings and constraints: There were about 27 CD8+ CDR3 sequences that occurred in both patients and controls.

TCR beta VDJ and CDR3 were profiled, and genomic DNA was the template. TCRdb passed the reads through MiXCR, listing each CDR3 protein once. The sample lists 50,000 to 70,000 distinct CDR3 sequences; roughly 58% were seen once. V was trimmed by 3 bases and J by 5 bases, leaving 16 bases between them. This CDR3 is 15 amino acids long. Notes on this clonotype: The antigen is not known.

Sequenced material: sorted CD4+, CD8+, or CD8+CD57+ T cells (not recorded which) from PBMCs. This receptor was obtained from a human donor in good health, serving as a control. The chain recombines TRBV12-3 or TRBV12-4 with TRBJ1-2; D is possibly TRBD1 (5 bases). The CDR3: CASSFRGDPTYGYTF. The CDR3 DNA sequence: TGTGCCAGCAGTTTTCGAGGGGACCCGACTTATGGCTACACCTTC.